Following are 21 T cell receptor beta chains from one sample sequenced in a study of neoadjuvant anti-PD-1 for oral cavity cancer. Noted time point: after neoadjuvant nivolumab, at surgical resection. This table comes from immunoSEQ multiplex PCR, and its TCRdb copy is limited to in-frame clones, with some not included. This table has tens of thousands of clones, about 27% appearing once. The starting material was tumor tissue, obtained after nivolumab (anti-PD-1) treatment. Receptors were obtained from a person aged 40 to 85 with oral cavity squamous cell carcinoma.

This clone was observed many times. The V call is TRBV7-3, the J call TRBJ1-1; D perhaps matches TRBD1 (5 bases). Trimming removed 5 bases at V and 0 bases at J, with 13 bases between. CDR1 SGHTA and CDR2 FQGTGA come from the germline V gene. This CDR3 has 15 amino acids. The CDR3 DNA sequence: TGTGCCAGCAGCCCAAGAGGGGCCATGAACACTGAAGCTTTCTTT. Its protein product is CASSPRGAMNTEAFF.

This clone was seen repeatedly, ten times or more. The chain is built from TRBV6-1 and TRBJ1-1; D not certain. The CDR3 is 14 residues long. The ends were cut back, 6 bases at V and 1 base at J, with 12 bases in the middle. Germline values: CDR1 MNHNS, CDR2 SASEGT. CDR3 sequence: CASRTASRNTEAFF. The DNA of the CDR3 is TGTGCCAGCAGAACGGCCAGCAGGAACACTGAAGCTTTCTTT.

The chain has TRBV6-5 and TRBJ2-5; 10 nucleotides match TRBD2. V was pared by 3 bases and J by 5 bases, with 3 bases of the junction left unmatched. The CDR3 totals 14 residues. Germline loops: CDR1 MNHEY, CDR2 SVGAGI. The CDR3 DNA reads as TGTGCCAGCAGTTATGCGGGACTAGCGGAGACCCAGTACTTC. It encodes CASSYAGLAETQYF.

The rearrangement joins TRBV6-6 to TRBJ2-7; D could derive from TRBD1 or TRBD2 (5 bases each). The CDR3 has 14 amino acids. The germline V gene encodes CDR1 MNHNY and CDR2 SVGAGI (reference sequence). V lost 5 bases and J lost 2, with 13 bases in between. The CDR3 coding sequence is TGTGCCAGCAGTCAGACGGGACCAACCTACGAGCAGTACTTC. Translated, it gives CASSQTGPTYEQYF.

This clone was counted at least ten times. The chain has TRBV2 and TRBJ1-2; the match to TRBD1 covers 8 bases. The trim removed 1 base at V and 8 bases at J, leaving 3 bases unmatched. CDR1 SNHLY and CDR2 FYNNEI come from the germline V gene. This CDR3 is built from 13 residues. CDR3 DNA: TGTGCCAGCAGTGAAGTACAGGGGGTAGGCTACACCTTC. It codes for CASSEVQGVGYTF.

This clone was counted ten times or more. The chain couples TRBV5-1 to TRBJ1-2; TRBD1 aligns across 7 bases. CDR1 and CDR2 from the germline V gene are SGHRS and YFSETQ. The CDR3 contains 15 residues. After removal of 0 bases from V and 5 bases from J, the junction contained 7 bases not matched to a gene. The CDR3 sequence is CASSLGLGTVYGYTF. The CDR3 coding sequence is TGCGCCAGCAGCTTGGGACTCGGGACAGTTTATGGCTACACCTTC.

V and J are TRBV2 and TRBJ1-1; D perhaps matches TRBD1 (5 bases). In germline, CDR1 is SNHLY, CDR2 FYNNEI. The CDR3 covers 15 residues. Trimming took 7 bases from V and 1 from J, leaving 16 bases between them. The CDR3 DNA reads TGTGCCAGCACCGGAGCCACCGGGGCGAACACTGAAGCTTTCTTT. Protein sequence: CASTGATGANTEAFF.

CDR3 sequence: CASSSLTGGLPGELFF. Written as DNA, the CDR3 is TGTGCCAGCAGCTCGTTAACAGGGGGCCTCCCCGGGGAGCTGTTTTTT. The chain carries TRBV11-1 and TRBJ2-2; 9 bases match TRBD1. The CDR3 consists of 16 residues. The germline CDR1 and CDR2 sequences are SGHAT and FQDESV (reference sequence). V gave up 4 bases and J gave up 6 bases; unmatched junction bases: 9.

This chain uses TRBV5-6 with TRBJ2-4, with 8 bases lining up with TRBD1. V dropped 5 bases and J dropped 8; count of bases not matched to a gene: 6. The CDR3 is 13 amino acids. Germline lookup yields CDR1 SGHDT and CDR2 YYEEEE. CDR3 sequence: CASSFGQGDIQYF. The CDR3, as DNA: TGTGCCAGCAGTTTCGGACAGGGTGACATTCAGTACTTC.

Sample share makes this clone medium-sized. The sample holds other DNA sequences that translate to the same CDR3. The V and J genes are TRBV7-3 and TRBJ2-3; D unresolved. Trimming cost V 5 bases and J 5 bases, with 8 bases left between them. The CDR3 spans 12 residues. From germline, CDR1 is SGHTA and CDR2 FQGTGA. The CDR3 nucleotides read TGTGCCAGCAGCCGACCGGGAGATACGCAGTATTTT. It translates to CASSRPGDTQYF.

This clone was observed a few times. The chain links TRBV5-1 to TRBJ2-7; D uncertain. Germline values: CDR1 SGHRS, CDR2 YFSETQ. Trimming removed 4 bases at V and 5 bases at J, with 7 bases between. CDR3 length: 11 amino acids. The CDR3 bases are TGCGCCAGCAGCGCGTTCGACGAGCAGTACTTC. Its protein product is CASSAFDEQYF.

This chain links TRBV28 with TRBJ1-1; the D gene is possibly TRBD1 (5 bases). Trimming shortened V by 5 bases and J by 10 bases, and 20 bases separated the two germline ends. CDR3 size: 14 residues. The germline V gene encodes CDR1 MDHEN and CDR2 SYDVKM. This CDR3 is CASSLLADNGGAFF. The DNA for the CDR3 is TGTGCCAGCAGTCTTCTAGCGGACAACGGAGGAGCTTTCTTT.

This clone was observed a handful of times. V usage is TRBV30 and J usage is TRBJ2-5; a weak D match, TRBD1 (5 bases). The CDR3 has 13 amino acids. CDR1 is GTSNPN and CDR2 is SVGIG in the germline V gene (reference sequence). Between the trimmed V and J ends, which lost 4 bases and 2 bases, there was a span of 11 bases. CDR3 amino acids: CAWKRGRQETQYF. Here the CDR3 DNA reads TGTGCCTGGAAAAGGGGAAGGCAAGAGACCCAGTACTTC. Together with reference TRBV30 and TRBJ2-5, the CDR3 gives the full variable domain: SQTIHQWPATLVQPVGSPLSLECTVEGTSNPNLYWYRQAAGRGLQLLFYSVGIGQISSEVPQNLSASRPQDRQFILSSKKLLLSDSGFYLCAWKRGRQETQYFGPGTRLLVL.

The genes are TRBV30 and TRBJ2-3; either TRBD1 or TRBD2 may fit D (5 bases each). Germline V lookup: CDR1 GTSNPN, CDR2 SVGIG (reference sequence). This CDR3 contains 13 residues. V was pared by 5 bases and J by 0 bases, with 9 bases between. Here the CDR3 reads CAWGTGSTDTQYF. CDR3 DNA: TGTGCCTGGGGGACGGGAAGCACAGATACGCAGTATTTT.

This chain connects TRBV29-1 to TRBJ1-5; D gene uncertain. Germline V lookup: CDR1 SQVTM, CDR2 ANQGSEA. This CDR3 region has 13 residues. Trimming shortened V by 6 bases and J by 3 bases, and 12 bases separated the two germline ends. The CDR3 is CSVSPAINQPQHF. CDR3 DNA: TGCAGCGTCTCTCCGGCGATCAATCAGCCCCAGCATTTT.

V gene TRBV28 combines with J gene TRBJ2-1; the match to TRBD2 covers 7 bases. Germline CDR1 MDHEN, CDR2 SYDVKM. The CDR3 is 15 residues long. V lost 5 bases, J lost 5 bases, and 9 bases stayed unmatched. CDR3 in DNA: TGTGCCAGCAGTCAGGGCGGGAGCCGGGACAATGAGCAGTTCTTC. Amino acids: CASSQGGSRDNEQFF.

This clone has only a few counts. The chain has TRBV5-1 and TRBJ2-3; 7 positions agree with TRBD1. Germline lookup yields CDR1 SGHRS and CDR2 YFSETQ. J gave up 6 bases and V 0 bases, and 7 bases lay outside the gene matches. The CDR3 totals 15 residues. This CDR3 reads CASSLAGTGADTQYF. The CDR3, as DNA: TGCGCCAGCAGCTTGGCCGGAACAGGGGCGGATACGCAGTATTTT.

This clone was seen a handful of times. The chain combines TRBV4-2 with TRBJ1-6; 7 nucleotides match TRBD1. The germline CDR1 and CDR2 sequences are LGHNA and YNFKEQ. Losses at the gene ends were 1 base for V and 1 base for J; bases not matched to a gene: 10. The CDR3 loop spans 19 amino acids. For the CDR3, the DNA is TGTGCCAGCAGCCAAGTTATTAGCACAGGGGCGTCCTATAATTCACCCCTCCACTTT. Translation: CASSQVISTGASYNSPLHF.

This clone is labeled medium-sized. The V and J genes are TRBV7-9 and TRBJ2-5; D remains ambiguous. This CDR3 has 13 residues. Trimming removed 1 base at V and 5 bases at J, with 8 bases between. Germline values: CDR1 SEHNR, CDR2 FQNEAQ (reference sequence). The CDR3 DNA reads TGTGCCAGCAGCTTAGAGAGCCGGGAGACCCAGTACTTC. Translated, it gives CASSLESRETQYF.

This clone was seen only a few times. The gene calls are TRBV15 and TRBJ1-5; D might be TRBD1 (6 bases). CDR3 length equals 14 residues. Per the germline V gene, CDR1 is LNHNV and CDR2 is YYDKDF (reference sequence). With 4 bases removed from V and 6 bases from J, the gap between germline ends came to 13 bases. The CDR3 DNA reads as TGTGCCACCAGCACTAGGGGGGAGGGTCAGCCCCAGCATTTT. Translation gives CATSTRGEGQPQHF. Filled out from reference TRBV15 and TRBJ1-5, the complete variable domain reads DAMVIQNPRYQVTQFGKPVTLSCSQTLNHNVMYWYQQKSSQAPKLLFHYYDKDFNNEADTPDNFQSRRPNTSFCFLDIRSPGLGDTAMYLCATSTRGEGQPQHFGDGTRLSIL.

This clone is deemed medium-sized. This chain uses TRBV11-2 with TRBJ2-1; tentative D call: TRBD2 (6 bases). From germline, CDR1 is SGHAT and CDR2 FQNNGV. Trimming pared 7 bases from V and 4 bases from J, leaving 11 bases between. The CDR3 totals 13 residues. Here the CDR3 DNA reads TGTGCCAGCACCAAGACTAGTTACAATGAGCAGTTCTTC. This encodes CASTKTSYNEQFF.